This TCR beta chain was sequenced for a study of blood T cell repertoires in COVID-19 (dated by TCRdb to 2018 to 2020). With regard to the full study: Collaborator samples came from the United States, Italy and Spain and covered acute and convalescent phases of COVID-19. The prospective study material was composed of cDNA or gDNA derived from T cells, B-cell-depleted T cells, or PBMCs. The dataset comprised deeply sampled blood TCRbeta repertoires from subjects exposed to, actively infected with, or recovered from COVID-19. The repertoires were released in a freely available public database intended as a resource for research on the immune response to SARS-CoV-2. The samples were drawn from the first 160 participants of the ongoing ImmuneRACE study and from over 950 subjects provided by 6 global collaborators. Nearly every sample came with metadata listing a de-identified subject ID, COVID-19 status, age in years and sex. Where available, HLA class I and class II types were obtained from metadata supplied by the sample provider rather than from assay-based typing. The full study reports these points: How much clinical and demographic metadata was included differed by source and by participant, and the metadata was provided uncurated.

The CDR3, from cysteine to phenylalanine, totals 16 residues. Only CDR3 DNA remains: 48 bases, in frame from the first base. V and J are trimmed by 5 bases and 3 bases, and the gene matches miss 8 bases of the junction. As encoded in the germline V gene, CDR1 is KGHDR while CDR2 is SFDVKD. TCRbeta CDR3 regions were amplified from genomic DNA using the immunoSEQ Assay, a bias-controlled multiplex PCR. Under the source paper's analysis protocol: The number of nucleated cells in each sample was estimated by amplification of reference gene primers within the assay. Sequence reads were collapsed and filtered to measure the absolute abundance of every unique TCRbeta CDR3 rearrangement. For each sample, productive Simpson clonality was calculated as the square root of Simpson's diversity index across productive rearrangements. TCRdb provides this immuneACCESS table in a form limited to in-frame rearrangements. Some clones are lacking; in checked studies, under half of them reflect an unresolved V gene, and why the rest are absent is not known. V, J and clone size are those of that table, while D and trimming were read from the DNA. The sample table records approximately 230,000 clones; approximately 84% of these occur just once. The ten largest clonotypes hold 15% to 18% of the sample.

With regard to this clone: The specificity of this receptor is unknown. Qualities for individual bases were not recorded, and no much larger clone is one base off.

Participants in the prospective study were enrolled through a virtual design, were aged 18 to 89 years, and lived in 20 to 30 United States geographic areas. In the prospective study, participants were assigned to cohorts based on the clinical history participants reported in a screening survey and a study questionnaire. Recovered participants in ImmuneRACE Cohort 3 were defined as having two consecutive negative NP/OP PCR tests, clearance from a healthcare professional, or resolution of symptoms. Each participant in the prospective study had whole blood, serum and a nasopharyngeal or oropharyngeal swab collected by mobile phlebotomists. Over an approximately 2-month period, participants in the prospective study had the option of providing additional blood draws and questionnaires. Before DNA extraction, blood samples from the prospective study were shipped at room temperature or frozen.

The TCR comes from a young man who had recovered from COVID-19. Recombination linked TRBV24-1 to TRBJ1-5; 8 junctional bases match TRBD1. Source material: PBMCs or T cells enriched from blood (not recorded which). The nucleotide sequence is given as TGTGCCACCAGTGGGACGACAGGGGACCCCAATCAGCCCCAGCATTTT. Its coded protein is CATSGTTGDPNQPQHF.